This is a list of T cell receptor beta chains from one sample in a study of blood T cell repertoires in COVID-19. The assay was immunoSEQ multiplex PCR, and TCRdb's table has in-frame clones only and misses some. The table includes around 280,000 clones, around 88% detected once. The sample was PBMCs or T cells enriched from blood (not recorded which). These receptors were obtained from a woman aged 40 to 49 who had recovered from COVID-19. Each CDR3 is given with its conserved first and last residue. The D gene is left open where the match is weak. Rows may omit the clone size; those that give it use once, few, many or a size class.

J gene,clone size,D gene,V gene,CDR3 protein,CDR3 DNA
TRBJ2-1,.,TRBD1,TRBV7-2,CASSLEGQDYNEQFF,TGTGCCAGCAGCTTAGAGGGACAGGACTACAATGAGCAGTTCTTC
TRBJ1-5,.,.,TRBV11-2,CASSAGPRPNQPQHF,TGTGCCAGCAGTGCGGGGCCGCGACCCAATCAGCCCCAGCATTTT
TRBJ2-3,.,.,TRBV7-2,CASQSFEGGTDTQYF,TGTGCCAGCCAAAGCTTCGAGGGGGGCACAGATACGCAGTATTTT
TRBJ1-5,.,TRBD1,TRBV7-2,CASSLGTANQPQHF,TGTGCCAGCAGCTTGGGGACAGCGAATCAGCCCCAGCATTTT
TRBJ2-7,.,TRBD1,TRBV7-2,CASSSVGSGQGYEQYF,TGTGCCAGCAGCTCCGTAGGGTCGGGACAGGGCTACGAGCAGTACTTC
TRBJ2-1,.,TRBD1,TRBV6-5,CASSLTGEGGKFF,TGTGCCAGCAGTTTGACAGGGGAAGGTGGGAAGTTCTTC
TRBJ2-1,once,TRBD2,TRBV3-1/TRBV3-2,CASTLAGGTNEQFF,TGTGCCAGCACCTTAGCGGGAGGCACGAATGAGCAGTTCTTC
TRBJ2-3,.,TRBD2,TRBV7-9,CASSLGSSGSLDTQYF,TGTGCCAGCAGCTTAGGTTCTAGCGGGAGTTTGGATACGCAGTATTTT
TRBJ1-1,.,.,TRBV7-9,CASSLATGLGFAEAFF,TGTGCCAGCAGCTTAGCCACAGGGCTAGGGTTTGCTGAAGCTTTCTTT
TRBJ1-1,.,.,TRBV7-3,CASSLDPGGNTEAFF,TGTGCCAGCAGCCTTGACCCGGGAGGGAACACTGAAGCTTTCTTT
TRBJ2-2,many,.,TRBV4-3,CASSQGLAGLTGELFF,TGCGCCAGCAGCCAAGGTCTAGCCGGTTTGACCGGGGAGCTGTTTTTT
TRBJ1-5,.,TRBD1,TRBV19,CASRGPGTGGPQGNQPQHF,TGTGCCAGTAGAGGGCCTGGGACAGGGGGCCCCCAGGGCAATCAGCCCCAGCATTTT
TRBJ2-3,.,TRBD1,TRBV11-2,CASSEGQPGADTQYF,TGTGCCAGCAGCGAGGGACAGCCCGGGGCAGATACGCAGTATTTT
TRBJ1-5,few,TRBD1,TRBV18,CASSPGTVQPQHF,TGTGCCAGCTCACCAGGGACAGTTCAGCCCCAGCATTTT
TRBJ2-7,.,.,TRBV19,CASSPGGTYEQYF,TGTGCCAGTAGTCCGGGTGGTACCTACGAGCAGTACTTC
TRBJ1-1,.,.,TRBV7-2,CASSGMPGNTEAFF,TGTGCCAGCAGCGGTATGCCAGGGAACACTGAAGCTTTCTTT
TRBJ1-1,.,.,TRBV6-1,CASSERRSGEAFF,TGTGCCAGCAGTGAACGGCGGAGTGGTGAAGCTTTCTTT
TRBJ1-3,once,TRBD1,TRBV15,CATSREGLGDRGKGNTIYF,TGTGCCACCAGCAGAGAGGGTTTGGGGGACAGGGGCAAAGGAAACACCATATATTTT
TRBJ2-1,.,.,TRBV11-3,CASSGSPYNEQFF,TGTGCCAGCAGCGGGAGCCCCTACAATGAGCAGTTCTTC
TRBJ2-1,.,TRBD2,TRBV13,CASSGPGLAGYNEQFF,TGTGCCAGCAGCGGGCCGGGACTAGCGGGTTACAATGAGCAGTTCTTC
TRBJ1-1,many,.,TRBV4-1,CASSPPSGGRNTEAFF,TGCGCCAGCAGCCCCCCCTCTGGGGGCCGGAACACTGAAGCTTTCTTT
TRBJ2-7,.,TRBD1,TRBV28,CASSPPGQWGYEQYF,TGTGCCAGCAGTCCACCGGGACAGTGGGGCTACGAGCAGTACTTC
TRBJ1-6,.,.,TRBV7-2,CASSFGQPNSPLHF,TGTGCCAGCAGCTTTGGGCAGCCTAATTCACCCCTCCACTTT
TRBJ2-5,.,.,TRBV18,CASSLDSGETQYF,TGTGCCAGCTCACTAGATTCAGGGGAGACCCAGTACTTC
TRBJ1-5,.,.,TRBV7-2,CASSLSRQGNQPQHF,TGTGCCAGCAGCTTAAGCCGACAGGGCAATCAGCCCCAGCATTTT
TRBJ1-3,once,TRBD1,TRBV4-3,CASSHPQGAGNTIYF,TGCGCCAGCAGCCACCCACAGGGGGCTGGAAACACCATATATTTT
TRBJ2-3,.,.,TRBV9,CASSDPRDTQYF,TGTGCCAGCAGCGACCCCAGAGATACGCAGTATTTT
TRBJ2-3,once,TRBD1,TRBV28,CASSPTGARDTQYF,TGTGCCAGCAGTCCCACAGGGGCCAGGGATACGCAGTATTTT
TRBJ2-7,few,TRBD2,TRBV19,CASSTTSGSSYEQYF,TGTGCCAGTAGTACGACTAGCGGTAGCTCCTACGAGCAGTACTTC
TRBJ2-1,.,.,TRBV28,CASSFYRGTYNEQFF,TGTGCCAGCAGTTTTTATAGGGGGACCTACAATGAGCAGTTCTTC
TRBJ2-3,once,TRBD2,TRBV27,CASSSRLAGKNTDTQYF,TGTGCCAGCAGTTCCAGACTAGCGGGCAAGAACACAGATACGCAGTATTTT
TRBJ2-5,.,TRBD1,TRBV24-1,CATSDIRQGAGKGQYF,TGTGCCACCAGTGATATTCGACAGGGGGCTGGGAAGGGCCAGTACTTC
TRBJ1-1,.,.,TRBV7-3,CASSPPRPGGFNTEAFF,TGTGCCAGCAGCCCTCCAAGGCCGGGGGGCTTCAACACTGAAGCTTTCTTT
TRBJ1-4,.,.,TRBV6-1,CASSGERQVKNEKLFF,TGTGCCAGCAGTGGAGAGAGACAAGTAAAAAATGAAAAACTGTTTTTT
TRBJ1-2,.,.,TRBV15,CATSRDGRGPYGYTF,TGTGCCACCAGCAGAGATGGGAGGGGACCCTATGGCTACACCTTC
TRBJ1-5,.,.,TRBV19,CASSPAGGQQPQHF,TGTGCCAGTAGTCCAGCAGGAGGCCAACAGCCCCAGCATTTT
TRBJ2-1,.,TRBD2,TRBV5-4,CASSPTPLTSSVHEQFF,TGTGCCAGCAGCCCTACCCCCCTGACTAGCTCCGTCCATGAGCAGTTCTTC
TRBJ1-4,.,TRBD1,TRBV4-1,CASSLSDRVNEKLFF,TGCGCCAGCAGCCTTTCGGACAGGGTTAATGAAAAACTGTTTTTT
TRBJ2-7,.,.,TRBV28,CASSSPRSGLYEQYF,TGTGCCAGCAGTTCCCCCAGGTCGGGACTCTACGAGCAGTACTTC
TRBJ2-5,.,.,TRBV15,CATSPLAKETQYF,TGTGCCACCTCCCCCCTAGCGAAAGAGACCCAGTACTTC
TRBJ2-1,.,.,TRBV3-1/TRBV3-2,CASSQEVWGSYNEQFF,TGTGCCAGCAGCCAAGAAGTGTGGGGCAGCTACAATGAGCAGTTCTTC
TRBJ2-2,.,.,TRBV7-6,CASSFGGTGELFF,TGTGCCAGCAGCTTTGGAGGTACCGGGGAGCTGTTTTTT
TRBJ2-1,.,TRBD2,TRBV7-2,CASSLSSGGVYNEQFF,TGTGCCAGCAGCTTATCCAGCGGGGGGGTCTACAATGAGCAGTTCTTC
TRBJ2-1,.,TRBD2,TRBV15,CATSTNPLAGAGYNEQFF,TGTGCCACCAGCACAAATCCTTTAGCGGGAGCGGGGTACAATGAGCAGTTCTTC
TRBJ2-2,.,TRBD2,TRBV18,CASSPAGAGTGELFF,TGTGCCAGCTCACCAGCGGGAGCGGGCACCGGGGAGCTGTTTTTT
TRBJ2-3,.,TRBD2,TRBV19,CASSIARTSGNTDTQYF,TGTGCCAGTAGTATTGCCCGGACTAGCGGGAACACAGATACGCAGTATTTT
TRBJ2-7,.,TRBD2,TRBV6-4,CASSDTKRKDTGLAGYEQYF,TGTGCCAGCAGTGACACCAAACGGAAGGACACGGGGCTAGCGGGCTACGAGCAGTACTTC
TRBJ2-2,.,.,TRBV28,CASSVSPGELFF,TGTGCCAGCAGTGTGAGCCCCGGGGAGCTGTTTTTT
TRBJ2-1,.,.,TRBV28,CASGRGNEQFF,TGTGCCAGCGGGAGAGGGAATGAGCAGTTCTTC
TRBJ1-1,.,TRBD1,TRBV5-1,CASKRQGAAEAFF,TGCGCCAGCAAGAGACAGGGTGCAGCTGAAGCTTTCTTT
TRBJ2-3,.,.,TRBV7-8,CASSPLADTQYF,TGTGCCAGCAGCCCTCTCGCAGATACGCAGTATTTT
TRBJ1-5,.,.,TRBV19,CASSMGLSGQPQHF,TGTGCCAGTAGTATGGGACTGAGCGGACAGCCCCAGCATTTT
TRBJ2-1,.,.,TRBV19,CASSGPIGDEQFF,TGTGCCAGTAGCGGACCCATCGGGGATGAGCAGTTCTTC
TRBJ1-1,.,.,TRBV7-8,CASSLATNTEAFF,TGTGCCAGCAGCCTAGCGACTAACACTGAAGCTTTCTTT
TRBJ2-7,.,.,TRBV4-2,CASSQEGTPTLLYEQYF,TGTGCCAGCAGCCAAGAAGGGACACCCACCCTCCTCTACGAGCAGTACTTC
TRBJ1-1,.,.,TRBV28,CASNRMNTEAFF,TGTGCCAGCAACAGGATGAACACTGAAGCTTTCTTT
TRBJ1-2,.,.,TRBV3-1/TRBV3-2,CASSPRRRDGGYTF,TGTGCCAGCAGCCCCCGCCGCAGGGATGGAGGCTACACCTTC